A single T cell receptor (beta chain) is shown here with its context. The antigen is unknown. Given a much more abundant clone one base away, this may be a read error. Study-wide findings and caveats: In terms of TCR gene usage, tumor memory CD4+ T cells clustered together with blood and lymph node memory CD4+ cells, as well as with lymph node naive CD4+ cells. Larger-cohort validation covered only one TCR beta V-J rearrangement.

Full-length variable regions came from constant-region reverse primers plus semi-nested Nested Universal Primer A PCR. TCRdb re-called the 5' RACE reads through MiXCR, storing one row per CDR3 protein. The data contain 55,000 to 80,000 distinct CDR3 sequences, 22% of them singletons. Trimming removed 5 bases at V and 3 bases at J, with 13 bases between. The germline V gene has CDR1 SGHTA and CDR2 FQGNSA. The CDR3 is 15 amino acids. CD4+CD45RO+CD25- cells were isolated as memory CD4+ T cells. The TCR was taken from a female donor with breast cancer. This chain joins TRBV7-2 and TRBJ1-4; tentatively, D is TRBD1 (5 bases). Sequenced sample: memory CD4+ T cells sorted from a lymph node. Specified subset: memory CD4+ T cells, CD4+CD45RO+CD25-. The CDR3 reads CASSPPGTANEKLFF. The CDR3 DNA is TGTGCCAGCAGCCCCCCCGGGACTGCTAATGAAAAACTGTTTTTT.